Below, 30 T cell receptor beta chains from the same sample are listed, as sequenced in a study of human T cells and chemical hapten exposure. This sample's time point: pre-sensitization, week 0. As to treatment: therapeutic diphenylcyclopropenone sensitization with weekly scalp DPC. Using its own MiXCR run on the RACE reads, TCRdb lists one record per CDR3 protein. Counted here are about 250,000 distinct CDR3 sequences, roughly 7.7% occurring once; the ten biggest clones make up 1.2%. Sequenced here: whole blood, sampled in connection with sensitization to the hapten diphenylcyclopropenone (DPC). These receptors originate from a man aged 18 to 29 with alopecia areata. Some clones in this sample may be carry-over from other donors' samples.

This clonotype was picked up a small number of times. The chain uses TRBV4-1 and TRBJ2-4, with D tentatively TRBD2 (5 bases). The germline CDR1 and CDR2 sequences are MGHRA and YSYEKL. Trimming pared 1 base from V and 3 bases from J, leaving 10 bases between. CDR3 size: 15 residues. CDR3 region: CASSQGGRGKNIQYF. CDR3 DNA: TGCGCCAGCAGCCAAGGAGGTCGGGGCAAAAACATTCAGTACTTC.

The rearrangement joins TRBV11-2 to TRBJ2-3, with D perhaps matching TRBD2 (5 bases). CDR1 and CDR2 (germline): SGHAT, FQNNGV. The CDR3 is 15 residues long. The V gene lost 3 bases and the J gene lost 0 bases, with 10 bases spanning the gap. This CDR3 is CASSFRGLSTDTQYF. CDR3 sequence (DNA): TGTGCCAGCAGCTTCCGGGGTCTTAGCACAGATACGCAGTATTTT.

This clonotype has just a few counts. The V call is TRBV20-1, the J call TRBJ1-1; D is perhaps TRBD1 (5 bases). CDR3 length equals 14 residues. Germline-derived CDR1 and CDR2 are DFQATT and SNEGSKA (reference sequence). V lost 6 bases to trimming and J lost 0 bases, with 14 bases between them. The CDR3 loop is CSAYGGGMNTEAFF. The CDR3 nucleotides are TGCAGTGCCTACGGCGGGGGGATGAACACTGAAGCTTTCTTT.

This clonotype has a count of ten or more. The rearrangement uses TRBV28 and TRBJ1-1; D is uncertain. The CDR3 extends over 12 amino acids. Germline loops: CDR1 MDHEN, CDR2 SYDVKM. Trimming cost V 3 bases and J 4 bases, with 6 bases left between them. The CDR3 nucleotides are TGTGCCAGCAGTTTTAGAGTCACTGAAGCTTTCTTT. It yields the protein CASSFRVTEAFF.

The rearrangement joins TRBV20-1 to TRBJ1-1; weak D call: TRBD1 (5 bases). The V end was cut by 3 bases, the J end by 5 bases, with 13 bases between. The CDR3 spans 13 residues. Germline V gene sequence: CDR1 DFQATT, CDR2 SNEGSKA (reference sequence). The CDR3 nucleotides read TGCAGTGCTAGTCCCGGGGGGGTGACTGAAGCTTTCTTT. It translates to CSASPGGVTEAFF.

Many counts were recorded for this clonotype. The CDR3 DNA sequence: TGTGCCACTGTGGAGGTTCTTAATTCACCCCTCCACTTT. Encoded protein: CATVEVLNSPLHF. The V gene is TRBV7-9, the J gene TRBJ1-6; D not certain. Trimming removed 10 bases from V and 6 bases from J, with 13 bases in between. Germline values: CDR1 SEHNR, CDR2 FQNEAQ (reference sequence). This CDR3 is built from 13 residues.

This clonotype was found a few times. V and J are TRBV29-1 and TRBJ1-4, with D possibly being TRBD1 (5 bases). V was clipped by 6 bases and J by 7 bases, with 12 bases between them. The CDR3 is made up of 12 amino acids. Germline lookup yields CDR1 SQVTM and CDR2 ANQGSEA. The CDR3 sequence is CSVNDGGEKLFF. CDR3 nucleotide sequence: TGCAGCGTGAATGACGGGGGTGAAAAACTGTTTTTT.

Note on this clonotype: One end of the junction fails to match germline, which may point to a read error. The chain joins TRBV5-1 to TRBJ1-4, with 7 bases that match TRBD1. CDR3 length equals 14 residues. CDR1 and CDR2 from the germline V gene are SGHRS and YFSETQ. Written as DNA, the CDR3 is TGCGCCAGCTACCCACAGGGGAAGGGTGAAAGACTGTTTTTT. It is translated as CASYPQGKGERLFF.

This clonotype was seen more than once but under ten times. The chain links TRBV5-8 to TRBJ1-2; no definite D call. V lost 7 bases and J 10 bases, leaving 14 bases between the germline ends. This CDR3 has 11 amino acids. Germline CDR1 SGHTS, CDR2 YDEGEE. The CDR3 here is CASAWTFYYTF. Here the CDR3 DNA reads TGTGCCAGCGCGTGGACGTTCTACTACACCTTC.

This clonotype has only a few counts. The genes are TRBV7-9 and TRBJ2-3; D is possibly TRBD2 (5 bases). This CDR3 spans 14 amino acids. Trimming shortened V by 5 bases and J by 4 bases, and 13 bases separated the two germline ends. Germline V gives CDR1 SEHNR, CDR2 FQNEAQ (reference sequence). The CDR3, as DNA: TGTGCCAGCAGCCTCTTAACGGGATCAGATACGCAGTATTTT. Translated: CASSLLTGSDTQYF.

This clonotype occurred a few times. The chain employs TRBV19 and TRBJ1-1; D is unresolved. Germline loops: CDR1 LNHDA, CDR2 SQIVND (reference sequence). This CDR3 comprises 18 residues. Trimming removed 2 bases at V and 3 bases at J, with 22 bases between. CDR3 DNA sequence: TGTGCCAGTAGTATAACACCTTTCACGCGGGCCGGGGACACTGAAGCTTTCTTT. Amino acid sequence: CASSITPFTRAGDTEAFF.

This clonotype was found many times. The chain has TRBV6-5 and TRBJ1-2, with D uncertain. Germline assignment: CDR1 MNHEY and CDR2 SVGAGI. V lost 7 bases and J lost 4, with 22 bases in between. This CDR3 is 16 amino acids long. CDR3 sequence reads: CASKEVQAFSFYGYTF. The CDR3 nucleotides are TGTGCCAGCAAAGAAGTGCAGGCCTTTAGTTTCTATGGCTACACCTTC.

This chain's CDR3 is CASSQGPSEETQYF. The CDR3 DNA reads TGTGCCAGCAGCCAAGGGCCTAGCGAAGAGACCCAGTACTTC. The chain combines TRBV3-1 with TRBJ2-5; TRBD2 is a possible D gene (6 bases). V dropped 1 base and J dropped 3 bases, with 9 bases sitting between them. The CDR3 totals 14 residues. Looked up from germline, CDR1 is LGHDT and CDR2 is YNNKEL (reference sequence).

This clonotype has more than one count but fewer than ten. The rearrangement links TRBV4-1 to TRBJ1-6; D perhaps matches TRBD1 (5 bases). CDR1 MGHRA and CDR2 YSYEKL come from the germline V gene. V shed 0 bases and J shed 4 bases, with 13 bases lying between them. The CDR3 sequence is 17 residues long. CDR3 coding DNA: TGCGCCAGCAGCCAAGACCGGGGGAATCGGTATAATTCACCCCTCCACTTT. This sequence encodes CASSQDRGNRYNSPLHF.

This clonotype was detected ten times or more. The rearrangement links TRBV27 to TRBJ2-5; TRBD2 matches 7 bases. Trimming cost V 3 bases and J 4 bases; bases outside gene matches: 8. This CDR3 has 15 residues. Germline V gives CDR1 MNHEY, CDR2 SMNVEV (reference sequence). CDR3: CASSFLADHRETQYF. In nucleotides, the CDR3 is TGTGCCAGCAGTTTTCTAGCGGACCACAGAGAGACCCAGTACTTC.

There are many counts of this clonotype. This sequence joins TRBV15 and TRBJ2-1; 7 bases map to TRBD2. Germline V gene data show CDR1 as LNHNV and CDR2 as YYDKDF (reference sequence). The CDR3 length is 14 residues. V gave up 3 bases and J gave up 4 bases; unmatched junction bases: 3. DNA for the CDR3: TGTGCCACCAGCAGGGCTAGCGGTTACAATGAGCAGTTCTTC. It is translated as CATSRASGYNEQFF.

This clonotype was seen ten or more times. The rearrangement joins TRBV29-1 to TRBJ1-3; the D is unclear. Looked up from germline, CDR1 is SQVTM and CDR2 is ANQGSEA. V lost 1 base and J lost 0, with 10 bases in between. The CDR3 runs 15 residues. CDR3 bases: TGCAGCGTTGAAGTGGGCAGCCGCTCTGGAAACACCATATATTTT. The encoded protein is CSVEVGSRSGNTIYF.

The sample holds many counts of this clonotype. The chain has TRBV4-3 and TRBJ2-1; the match to TRBD1 covers 7 bases. This CDR3 has 17 amino acids. V was clipped by 2 bases and J by 5 bases; unmatched bases: 12. The germline CDR1 and CDR2 sequences are LGHNA and YSLEER. The CDR3 DNA reads as TGCGCCAGCAGCCAATTCGACTGGGACACAGGGGACAATGAGCAGTTCTTC. Translation gives CASSQFDWDTGDNEQFF.

This clonotype appeared many times. CDR3 amino acids: CSARDREGSKSHTEAFF. DNA for the CDR3: TGCAGTGCTAGAGATCGAGAAGGTTCGAAAAGTCACACTGAAGCTTTCTTT. The chain carries TRBV20-1 and TRBJ1-1, with no clear D. V was clipped by 0 bases and J by 3 bases, with 20 bases between them. CDR3 length equals 17 residues. From germline, CDR1 is DFQATT and CDR2 SNEGSKA (reference sequence).

The chain recombines TRBV5-1 with TRBJ2-1; 9 bases map to TRBD1. The germline V gene encodes CDR1 SGHRS and CDR2 YFSETQ. The CDR3 consists of 15 residues. Trimming removed 1 base from V and 8 bases from J; junction bases left unmatched: 7. The CDR3 sequence: CASSLNDRGMDEQFF. CDR3 DNA: TGCGCCAGCAGCTTGAATGACAGGGGGATGGATGAGCAGTTCTTC.

This clonotype has a handful of counts. V and J are TRBV7-2 and TRBJ2-4; 8 bases line up with TRBD2. V shed 2 bases and J 3 bases; nucleotides not matched to a gene: 3. Germline assignment: CDR1 SGHTA and CDR2 FQGNSA. This CDR3 has 15 amino acids. This CDR3 is CASSLKAGVKNIQYF. The CDR3 nucleotides are TGTGCCAGCAGCTTAAAAGCGGGGGTCAAAAACATTCAGTACTTC.

The chain has TRBV4-3 and TRBJ2-1; D might be TRBD1 or TRBD2, each matching 5 bases. The CDR3 is 14 residues long. Germline assignment: CDR1 LGHNA and CDR2 YSLEER. The ends were cut back, 1 base at V and 6 bases at J, with 10 bases in the middle. The CDR3 DNA sequence: TGCGCCAGCAGCCAAGTGGGGGTCGGCAATGAGCAGTTCTTC. It is translated as CASSQVGVGNEQFF.

This clonotype was seen many times. The rearrangement joins TRBV9 to TRBJ1-4; tentative D call: TRBD1 (6 bases). CDR1 and CDR2 from the germline V gene are SGDLS and YYNGEE. V was clipped by 2 bases and J by 4 bases, with 9 bases between them. This CDR3 region has 14 residues. The DNA of the CDR3 is TGTGCCAGCAGCGTGGGGGCCATTAATGAAAAACTGTTTTTT. Protein product: CASSVGAINEKLFF.

This clonotype came up a few times. The V and J genes are TRBV12-3 or TRBV12-4 and TRBJ1-5, with 10 positions matching TRBD1. The CDR3 is 14 residues long. V trimming: 5 bases; J trimming: 7 bases; junction bases outside the gene matches: 5. The CDR3 DNA sequence: TGTGCCAGCAGTCGCGGGACAGGGGAACAGCCCCAGCATTTT. Its protein product is CASSRGTGEQPQHF.

The chain couples TRBV2 to TRBJ2-3, with 8 bases fitting TRBD2. The CDR3 has 14 residues. The germline CDR1 and CDR2 sequences are SNHLY and FYNNEI. The V gene end was trimmed by 4 bases and the J gene end by 0 bases; junction bases not matched to a gene: 0. The chain's CDR3 is CASSGLASTDTQYF. As DNA, the CDR3 is TGTGCCAGCAGTGGACTAGCGAGCACAGATACGCAGTATTTT.

This clonotype showed up just a few times. The chain carries TRBV7-3 and TRBJ2-3; the match to TRBD2 covers 7 bases. V shed 5 bases and J 5 bases; nucleotides not matched to a gene: 1. This CDR3 contains 12 residues. The V gene's germline CDR1 is SGHTA and CDR2 FQGTGA. CDR3 in amino acids: CASSGGGDTQYF. The CDR3 nucleotides are TGTGCCAGCAGCGGCGGGGGAGATACGCAGTATTTT.

The CDR3 bases are TGTGCCAGTAGTATACTGGGGGGCAGCAACAATGAGCAGTTCTTC. Amino acid sequence: CASSILGGSNNEQFF. The chain is built from TRBV19 and TRBJ2-1; tentatively, D is TRBD1 or TRBD2 (6 bases each). With 2 bases removed from V and 5 bases from J, the gap between germline ends came to 13 bases. The CDR3 runs to 15 residues. Per germline, CDR1 LNHDA and CDR2 SQIVND (reference sequence). The whole variable domain, remainder taken from reference TRBV19 and TRBJ2-1, is DGGITQSPKYLFRKEGQNVTLSCEQNLNHDAMYWYRQDPGQGLRLIYYSQIVNDFQKGDIAEGYSVSREKKESFPLTVTSAQKNPTAFYLCASSILGGSNNEQFFGPGTRLTVL.

The sample holds many counts of this clonotype. The J gene is TRBJ2-1, the V gene TRBV6-2 or TRBV6-3; 10 positions match TRBD2. Germline V gene sequence: CDR1 MNHEY, CDR2 SVGEGT. Trimming took 2 bases from V and 15 from J; bases not matched to a gene: 16. The CDR3 totals 16 residues. Here the CDR3 reads CASSYSGSGGQEVRFF. In DNA, the CDR3 is TGTGCCAGCAGTTACAGTGGTAGCGGGGGGCAAGAGGTGCGGTTCTTC.

This rearrangement joins TRBV20-1 to TRBJ2-3; tentative D call: TRBD2 (6 bases). The CDR3 sequence is 14 residues long. Germline V gene lookup returns CDR1 DFQATT and CDR2 SNEGSKA (reference sequence). CDR3 residues: CSLTPSERTDTQYF. In DNA form, the CDR3 reads TGCAGCCTCACCCCTAGCGAGAGAACAGATACGCAGTATTTT.

This clonotype showed up just a few times. The chain is built from TRBV6-2 or TRBV6-3 and TRBJ2-7; D may be TRBD1 (6 bases). Germline V CDR1 and CDR2: MNHEY, SVGEGT. The CDR3 sequence is 14 residues long. Trimming removed 7 bases at V and 4 bases at J, with 17 bases between. CDR3 amino acids: CASKHQGLSYEQYF. In nucleotides, the CDR3 is TGTGCCAGCAAACATCAGGGGCTTTCTTACGAGCAGTACTTC.